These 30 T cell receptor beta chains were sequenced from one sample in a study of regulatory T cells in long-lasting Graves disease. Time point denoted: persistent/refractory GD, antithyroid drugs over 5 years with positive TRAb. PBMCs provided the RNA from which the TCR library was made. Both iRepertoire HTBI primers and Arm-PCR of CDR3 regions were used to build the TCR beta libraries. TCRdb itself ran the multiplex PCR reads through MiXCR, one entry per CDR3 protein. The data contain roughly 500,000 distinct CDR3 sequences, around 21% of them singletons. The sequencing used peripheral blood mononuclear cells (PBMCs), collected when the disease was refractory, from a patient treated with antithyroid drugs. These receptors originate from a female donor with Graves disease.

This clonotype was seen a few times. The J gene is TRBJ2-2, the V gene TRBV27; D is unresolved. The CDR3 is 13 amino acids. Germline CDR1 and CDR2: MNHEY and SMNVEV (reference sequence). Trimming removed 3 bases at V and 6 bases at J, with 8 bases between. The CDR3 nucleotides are TGTGCCAGCAGTTTCGTCGGGCCCGGGGAGCTGTTTTTT. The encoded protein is CASSFVGPGELFF.

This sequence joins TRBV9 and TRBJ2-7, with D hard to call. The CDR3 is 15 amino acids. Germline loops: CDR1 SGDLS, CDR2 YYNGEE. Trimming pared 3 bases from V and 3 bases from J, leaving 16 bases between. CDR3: CASSATRAPLYEQYF. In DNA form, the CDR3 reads TGTGCCAGCAGCGCCACCCGGGCCCCTCTCTACGAGCAGTACTTC.

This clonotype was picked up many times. The CDR3 DNA is TGTGCCAGCAGTGACCTGACCGTCCCCAACGTCCTGACTTTC. Residues: CASSDLTVPNVLTF. The V gene is TRBV28, the J gene TRBJ2-6; D is ambiguous. The V and J ends lost 5 bases and 8 bases respectively, with 13 bases between them. Germline-derived CDR1 and CDR2 are MDHEN and SYDVKM. The CDR3 consists of 14 residues.

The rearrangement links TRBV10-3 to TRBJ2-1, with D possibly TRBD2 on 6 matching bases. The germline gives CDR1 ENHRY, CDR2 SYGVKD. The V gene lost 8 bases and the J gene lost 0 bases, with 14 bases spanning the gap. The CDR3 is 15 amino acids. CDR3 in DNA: TGTGCCATCTGCTCGGACTACGCCTCCTACAATGAGCAGTTCTTC. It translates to CAICSDYASYNEQFF.

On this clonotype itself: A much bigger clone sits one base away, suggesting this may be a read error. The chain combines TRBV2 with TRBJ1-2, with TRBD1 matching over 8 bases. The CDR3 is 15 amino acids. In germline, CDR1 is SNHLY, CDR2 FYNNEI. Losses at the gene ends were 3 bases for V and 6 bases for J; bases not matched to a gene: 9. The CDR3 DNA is TGTGCCAGCAGTGAGGAGACAGGGGATTTTCATGGCTACACCTTC. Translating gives CASSEETGDFHGYTF.

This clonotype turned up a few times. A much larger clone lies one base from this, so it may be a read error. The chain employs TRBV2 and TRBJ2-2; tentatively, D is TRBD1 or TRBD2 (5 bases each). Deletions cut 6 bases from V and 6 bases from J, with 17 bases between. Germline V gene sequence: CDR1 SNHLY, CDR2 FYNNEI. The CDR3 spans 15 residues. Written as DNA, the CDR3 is TGTGCCAGCAGCCCGGGACGGTTAAACTCCGGGGAGCTGTTTTTT. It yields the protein CASSPGRLNSGELFF.

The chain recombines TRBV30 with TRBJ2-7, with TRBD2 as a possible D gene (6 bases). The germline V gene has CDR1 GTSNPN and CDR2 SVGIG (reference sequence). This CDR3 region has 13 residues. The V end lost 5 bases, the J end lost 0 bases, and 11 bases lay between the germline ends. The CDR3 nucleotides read TGTGCCTGGCGGGACTGGATCTCCTACGAGCAGTACTTC. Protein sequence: CAWRDWISYEQYF.

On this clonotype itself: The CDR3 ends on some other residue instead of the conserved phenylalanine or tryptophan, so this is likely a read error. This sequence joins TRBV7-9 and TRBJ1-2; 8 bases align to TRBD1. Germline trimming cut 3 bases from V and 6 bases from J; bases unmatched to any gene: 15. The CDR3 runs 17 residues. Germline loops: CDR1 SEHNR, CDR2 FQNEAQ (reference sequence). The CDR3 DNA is TGTGCCAGCAGCTTCGGGGGTCCGACAGGGGAAAGGCATGGCTACACCCTC. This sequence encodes CASSFGGPTGERHGYTL.

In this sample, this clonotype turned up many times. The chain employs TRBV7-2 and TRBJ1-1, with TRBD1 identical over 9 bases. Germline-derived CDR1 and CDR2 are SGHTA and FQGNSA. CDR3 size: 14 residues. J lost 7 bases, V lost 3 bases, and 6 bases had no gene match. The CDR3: CASSLGTGLGEAFF. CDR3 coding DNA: TGTGCCAGCAGCTTGGGGACAGGGTTGGGTGAAGCTTTCTTT.

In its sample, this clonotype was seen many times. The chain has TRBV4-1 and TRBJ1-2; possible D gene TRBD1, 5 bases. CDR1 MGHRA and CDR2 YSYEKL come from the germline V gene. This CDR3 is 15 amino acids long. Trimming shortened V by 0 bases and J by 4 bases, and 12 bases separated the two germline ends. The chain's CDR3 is CASSQERGSLYGYTF. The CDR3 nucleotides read TGCGCCAGCAGCCAAGAAAGGGGCTCCCTCTATGGCTACACCTTC.

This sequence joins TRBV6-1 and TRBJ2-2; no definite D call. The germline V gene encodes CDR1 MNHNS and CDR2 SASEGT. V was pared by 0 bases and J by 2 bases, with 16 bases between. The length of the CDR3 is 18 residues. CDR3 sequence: CASSEALIVARNTGELFF. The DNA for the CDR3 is TGTGCCAGCAGTGAAGCCCTCATAGTTGCAAGAAACACCGGGGAGCTGTTTTTT.

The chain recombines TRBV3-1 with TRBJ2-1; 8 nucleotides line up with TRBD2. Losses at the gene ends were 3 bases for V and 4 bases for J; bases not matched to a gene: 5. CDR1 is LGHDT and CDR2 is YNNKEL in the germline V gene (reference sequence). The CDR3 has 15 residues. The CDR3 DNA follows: TGTGCCAGCAGCCAGGACGGGACTAGGTACAATGAGCAGTTCTTC. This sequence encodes CASSQDGTRYNEQFF.

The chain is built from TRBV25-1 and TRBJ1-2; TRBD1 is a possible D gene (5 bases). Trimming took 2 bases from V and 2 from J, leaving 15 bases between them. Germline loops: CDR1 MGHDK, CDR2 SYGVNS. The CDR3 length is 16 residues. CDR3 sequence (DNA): TGTGCCAGCAGTGAAGTAGGGGACTTTGGCAACTATGGCTACACCTTC. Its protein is CASSEVGDFGNYGYTF.

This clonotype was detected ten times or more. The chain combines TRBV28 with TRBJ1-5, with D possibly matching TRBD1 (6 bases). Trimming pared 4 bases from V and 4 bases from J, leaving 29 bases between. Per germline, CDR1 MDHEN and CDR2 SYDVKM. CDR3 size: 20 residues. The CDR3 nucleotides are TGTGCCAGCAGTTGGGGATCGAAGGGCCAAAGCTGGACAGTAAATCAGCCCCAGCATTTT. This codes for CASSWGSKGQSWTVNQPQHF.

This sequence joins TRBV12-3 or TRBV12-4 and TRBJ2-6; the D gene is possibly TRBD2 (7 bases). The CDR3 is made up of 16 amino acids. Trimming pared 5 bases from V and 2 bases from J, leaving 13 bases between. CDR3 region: CASSQGGGAGANVLTF. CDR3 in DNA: TGTGCCAGCAGTCAAGGGGGAGGGGCTGGGGCCAACGTCCTGACTTTC.

The CDR3 nucleotides are TGCGCCAGCAGCCGGGGGGCAGGGCCCCAACCCGAAGCTTTCTTT. The encoded protein is CASSRGAGPQPEAFF. V and J are TRBV4-3 and TRBJ1-1; a weak D match, TRBD1 (6 bases). V was cut by 4 bases and J by 8 bases, with 20 bases left in between. The CDR3 contains 15 residues. In germline, CDR1 is LGHNA, CDR2 YSLEER.

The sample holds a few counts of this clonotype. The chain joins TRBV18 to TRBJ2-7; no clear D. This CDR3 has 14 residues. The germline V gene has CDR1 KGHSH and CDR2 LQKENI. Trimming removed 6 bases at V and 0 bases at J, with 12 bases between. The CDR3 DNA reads TGTGCCAGCTCTACACCCTATAACTCCTACGAGCAGTACTTC. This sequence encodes CASSTPYNSYEQYF.

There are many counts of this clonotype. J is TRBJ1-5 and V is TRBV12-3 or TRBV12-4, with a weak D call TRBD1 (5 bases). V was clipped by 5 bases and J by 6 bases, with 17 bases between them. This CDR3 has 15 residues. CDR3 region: CASSQTGPGGQPQHF. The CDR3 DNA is TGTGCCAGCAGTCAGACGGGACCGGGAGGTCAGCCCCAGCATTTT.

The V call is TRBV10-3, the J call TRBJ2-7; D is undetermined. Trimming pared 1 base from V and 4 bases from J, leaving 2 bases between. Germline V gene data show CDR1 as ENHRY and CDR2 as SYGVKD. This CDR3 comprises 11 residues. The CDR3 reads CAISEWYEQYF. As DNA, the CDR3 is TGTGCCATCAGTGAGTGGTACGAGCAGTACTTC.

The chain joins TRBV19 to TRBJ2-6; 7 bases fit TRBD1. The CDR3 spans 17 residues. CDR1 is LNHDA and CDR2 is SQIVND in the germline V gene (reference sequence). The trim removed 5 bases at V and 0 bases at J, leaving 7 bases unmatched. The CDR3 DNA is TGTGCCAGTAGTTCACCGGGACAGCACTCTGGGGCCAACGTCCTGACTTTC. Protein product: CASSSPGQHSGANVLTF. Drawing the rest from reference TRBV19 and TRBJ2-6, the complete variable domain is DGGITQSPKYLFRKEGQNVTLSCEQNLNHDAMYWYRQDPGQGLRLIYYSQIVNDFQKGDIAEGYSVSREKKESFPLTVTSAQKNPTAFYLCASSSPGQHSGANVLTFGAGSRLTVL.

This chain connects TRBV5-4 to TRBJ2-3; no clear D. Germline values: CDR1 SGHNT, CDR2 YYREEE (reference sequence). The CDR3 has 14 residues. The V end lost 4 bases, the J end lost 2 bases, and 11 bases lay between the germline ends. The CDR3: CASSAETITDTQYF. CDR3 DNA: TGTGCCAGCAGCGCTGAGACAATCACAGATACGCAGTATTTT.

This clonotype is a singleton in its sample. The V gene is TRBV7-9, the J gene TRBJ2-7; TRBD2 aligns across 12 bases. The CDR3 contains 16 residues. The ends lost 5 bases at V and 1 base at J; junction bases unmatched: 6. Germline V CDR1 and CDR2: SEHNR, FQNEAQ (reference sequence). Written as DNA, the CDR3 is TGTGCCAGCAGCCCCCAGACTAGCGGGGGATCCTACGAGCAGTACTTC. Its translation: CASSPQTSGGSYEQYF.

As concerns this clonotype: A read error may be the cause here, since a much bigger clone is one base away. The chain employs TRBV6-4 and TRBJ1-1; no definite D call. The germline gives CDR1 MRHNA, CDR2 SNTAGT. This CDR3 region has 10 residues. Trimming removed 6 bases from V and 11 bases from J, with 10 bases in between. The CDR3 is CASSPPEAFF. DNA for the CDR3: TGTGCCAGCAGCCCCCCCGAGGCTTTCTTT.

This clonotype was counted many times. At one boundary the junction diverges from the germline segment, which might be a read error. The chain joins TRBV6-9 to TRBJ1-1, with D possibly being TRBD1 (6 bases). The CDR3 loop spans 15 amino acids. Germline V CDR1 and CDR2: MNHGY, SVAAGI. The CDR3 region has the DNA TGTGCCAGCAGTTACGCCCAGGGGCCGAACGCTGAAGCTTTCTTT. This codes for CASSYAQGPNAEAFF.

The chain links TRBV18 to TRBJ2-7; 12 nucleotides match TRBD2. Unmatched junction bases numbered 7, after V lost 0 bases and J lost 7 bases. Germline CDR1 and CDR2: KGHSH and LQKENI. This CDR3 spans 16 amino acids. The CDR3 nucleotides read TGTGCCAGCTCACCACCCACCGGGACTAGCGGGTATGAGCAGTACTTC. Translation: CASSPPTGTSGYEQYF.

DNA of the CDR3: TGTGCCAGCAGCTTTGCAAATTATAATTCACCCCTCCACTTT. Translated: CASSFANYNSPLHF. The chain links TRBV7-9 to TRBJ1-6, with no clear D. V shed 3 bases and J shed 4 bases, with 7 bases lying between them. This CDR3 has 14 residues. The germline CDR1 and CDR2 sequences are SEHNR and FQNEAQ (reference sequence).

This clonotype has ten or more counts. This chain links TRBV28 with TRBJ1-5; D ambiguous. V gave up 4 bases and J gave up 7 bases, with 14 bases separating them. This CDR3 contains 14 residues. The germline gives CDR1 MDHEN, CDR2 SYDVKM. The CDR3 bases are TGTGCCAGCAGTTCCACTAGACATCACCAGCCCCAGCATTTT. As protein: CASSSTRHHQPQHF.

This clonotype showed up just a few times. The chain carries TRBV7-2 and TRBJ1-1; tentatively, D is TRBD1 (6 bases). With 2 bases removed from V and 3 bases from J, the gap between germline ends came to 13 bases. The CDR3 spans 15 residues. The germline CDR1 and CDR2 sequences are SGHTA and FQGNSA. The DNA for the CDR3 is TGTGCCAGCAGCTTAATCTCCGGGGGCTACACTGAAGCTTTCTTT. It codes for CASSLISGGYTEAFF.

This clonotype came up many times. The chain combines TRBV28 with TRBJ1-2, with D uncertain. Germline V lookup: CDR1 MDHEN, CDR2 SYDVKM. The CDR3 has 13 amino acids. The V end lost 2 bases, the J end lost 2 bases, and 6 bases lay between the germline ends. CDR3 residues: CASSLVPNYGYTF. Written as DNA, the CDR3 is TGTGCCAGCAGTTTAGTACCGAACTATGGCTACACCTTC.

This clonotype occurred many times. In DNA, the CDR3 is TGCAGCGTTGGGGAAAACGTCGGTCGGTACGAGCAGTACTTC. Translating it yields CSVGENVGRYEQYF. The chain links TRBV29-1 to TRBJ2-7; unclear D gene. This CDR3 has 14 residues. Trimming pared 4 bases from V and 4 bases from J, leaving 17 bases between. Germline CDR1 and CDR2: SQVTM and ANQGSEA.